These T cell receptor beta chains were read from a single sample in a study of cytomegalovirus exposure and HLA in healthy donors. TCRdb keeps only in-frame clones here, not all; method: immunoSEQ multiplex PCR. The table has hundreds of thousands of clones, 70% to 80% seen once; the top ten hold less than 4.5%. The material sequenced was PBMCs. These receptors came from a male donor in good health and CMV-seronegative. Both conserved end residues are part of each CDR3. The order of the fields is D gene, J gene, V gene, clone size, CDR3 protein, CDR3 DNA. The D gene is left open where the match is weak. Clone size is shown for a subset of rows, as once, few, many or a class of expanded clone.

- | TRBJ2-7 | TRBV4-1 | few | CASSLYISYEQYF | TGCGCCAGCAGCCTGTACATCTCCTACGAGCAGTACTTC
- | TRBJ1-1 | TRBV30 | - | CALRQGANAEAFF | TGTGCCCTAAGGCAGGGTGCAAACGCTGAAGCTTTCTTT
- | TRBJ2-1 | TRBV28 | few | CASSRLPFEQFF | TGTGCCAGCAGTCGACTCCCGTTTGAGCAGTTCTTC
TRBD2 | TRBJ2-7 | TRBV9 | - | CASSVESGLGAYEQYF | TGTGCCAGCAGCGTAGAAAGTGGACTAGGAGCCTACGAGCAGTACTTC
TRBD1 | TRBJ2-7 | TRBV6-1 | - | CASSGQGGFGEQYF | TGCGCCAGCAGCGGACAGGGCGGTTTTGGCGAGCAGTACTTC
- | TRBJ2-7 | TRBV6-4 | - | CASRFTGKSPYEQYF | TGTGCCAGCAGGTTCACGGGAAAGTCCCCCTACGAGCAGTACTTC
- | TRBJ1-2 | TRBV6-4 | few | CASTGGGRPNYGYTF | TGTGCCAGTACTGGAGGCGGACGCCCCAACTATGGCTACACCTTC
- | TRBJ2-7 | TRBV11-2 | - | CASSRRWGQFTYEQYF | TGTGCCAGCAGCCGAAGGTGGGGACAATTTACCTACGAGCAGTACTTC
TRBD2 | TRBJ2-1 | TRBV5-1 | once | CASSLRAGDQTQLYNEQFF | TGCGCCAGCAGCTTGCGTGCGGGAGACCAAACACAGCTCTACAATGAGCAGTTCTTC
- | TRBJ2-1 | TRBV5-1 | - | CASSLGGENYNEQFF | TGCGCCAGCAGCTTGGGGGGGGAAAACTACAATGAGCAGTTCTTC
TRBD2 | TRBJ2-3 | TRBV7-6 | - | CASSSRTSGSSDTQYF | TGTGCCAGCAGCTCCAGGACTAGCGGGAGTTCAGATACGCAGTATTTT
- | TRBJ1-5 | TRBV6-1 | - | CASSVGGAGNQPQHF | TGTGCCAGCAGTGTGGGGGGGGCTGGCAATCAGCCCCAGCATTTT
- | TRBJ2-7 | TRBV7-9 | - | CASSHLPVEGTNYEQYF | TGTGCCAGCAGCCATCTGCCGGTGGAGGGGACGAATTACGAGCAGTACTTC
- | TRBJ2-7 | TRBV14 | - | CASSQVGGPVSYEQYF | TGTGCCAGCAGCCAAGTTGGCGGGCCTGTCTCCTACGAGCAGTACTTC
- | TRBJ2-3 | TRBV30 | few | CAWKSSAWTDTQYF | TGTGCCTGGAAGTCTAGCGCTTGGACAGATACGCAGTATTTT
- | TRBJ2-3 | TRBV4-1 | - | CASSQRGQAAGRGTDTQYF | TGCGCCAGCAGCCAGCGAGGGCAAGCGGCGGGCCGGGGAACAGATACGCAGTATTTT
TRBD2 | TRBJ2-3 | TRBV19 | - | CASSKGLATDTQYF | TGTGCCAGTAGTAAGGGACTAGCGACAGATACGCAGTATTTT
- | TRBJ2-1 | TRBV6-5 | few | CASSQGYEQFF | TGTGCCAGCAGCCAGGGGTATGAGCAGTTCTTC
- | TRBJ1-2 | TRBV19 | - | CASSIRGDGYYGYTF | TGTGCCAGTAGTATACGGGGAGATGGTTACTATGGCTACACCTTC
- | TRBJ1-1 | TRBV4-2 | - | CASSQIGQNTEAFF | TGTGCCAGCAGCCAAATTGGCCAGAACACTGAAGCTTTCTTT
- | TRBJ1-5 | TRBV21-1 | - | CASPSYQPQHF | TGTGCCAGTCCTTCTTATCAGCCCCAGCATTTT
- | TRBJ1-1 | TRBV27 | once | CASSLGGGSEAFF | TGTGCCAGCAGTTTGGGGGGAGGCTCTGAAGCTTTCTTT
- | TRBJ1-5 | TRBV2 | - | CASSFKEGNQPQHF | TGTGCCAGCTCGTTCAAGGAGGGCAATCAGCCCCAGCATTTT
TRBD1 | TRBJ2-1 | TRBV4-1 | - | CASSQEGQGNNEQFF | TGCGCCAGCAGCCAAGAGGGACAGGGTAACAATGAGCAGTTCTTC
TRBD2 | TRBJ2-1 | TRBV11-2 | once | CASNTRGAGGVTHYNEQFF | TGTGCCAGCAACACCCGAGGGGCGGGAGGGGTCACTCACTACAATGAGCAGTTCTTC
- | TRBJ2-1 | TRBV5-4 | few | CASRYETRIGNEQFF | TGTGCCAGCAGGTACGAGACGAGGATTGGTAATGAGCAGTTCTTC
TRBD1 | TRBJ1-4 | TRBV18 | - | CASSPDQLGQNNEKLFF | TGTGCCAGCTCACCAGACCAGCTGGGACAGAATAATGAAAAACTGTTTTTT
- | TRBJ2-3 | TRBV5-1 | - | CASSPPEPTDTQYF | TGCGCCAGCAGCCCCCCGGAGCCAACAGATACGCAGTATTTT